The next 31 T cell receptor beta chains were all read from a single sample in a study of OX40 agonist ivuxolimab in advanced cancers. Assay used: immunoSEQ multiplex PCR; TCRdb lists only in-frame clones, some missing. The sample includes about 26,000 clones, roughly 89% of them seen just once. The starting material was CD4+ or CD8+ T cells sorted from blood, obtained in a trial of the OX40 agonist ivuxolimab. All receptors derive from an adult with an advanced solid tumor such as melanoma, head and neck, liver or kidney cancer.

This clone was recorded only once. This chain uses TRBV6-5 with TRBJ1-5; D is ambiguous. Germline V gene data show CDR1 as MNHEY and CDR2 as SVGAGI. Between the trimmed V and J ends, which lost 2 bases and 3 bases, there was a span of 8 bases. The CDR3 is 14 residues long. CDR3 residues: CASSYGMFNQPQHF. The CDR3 region has the DNA TGTGCCAGCAGTTACGGGATGTTCAATCAGCCCCAGCATTTT.

CDR3 region: CASSASTGPSTDTQYF. For the CDR3, the DNA is TGCGCCAGCAGTGCTTCGACAGGACCTAGCACAGATACGCAGTATTTT. The V and J genes are TRBV10-1 and TRBJ2-3; D is perhaps TRBD1 (6 bases). Germline CDR1 WNHNN, CDR2 SYGVQD (reference sequence). The CDR3 runs 16 residues. The V end was cut by 4 bases, the J end by 0 bases, with 14 bases between.

The V call is TRBV25-1, the J call TRBJ2-7; 8 bases line up with TRBD1. V was pared by 4 bases and J by 3 bases, with 8 bases of the junction left unmatched. The germline gives CDR1 MGHDK, CDR2 SYGVNS. This CDR3 has 15 residues. For the CDR3, the DNA is TGTGCCAGCAGTGGGGCGGACAGGGATGTCTACGAGCAGTACTTC. It codes for CASSGADRDVYEQYF.

This chain connects TRBV14 to TRBJ2-3; D is uncertain. The length of the CDR3 is 12 residues. Germline CDR1 and CDR2: SGHDN and FVKESK. Trimming shortened V by 1 base and J by 6 bases, and 5 bases separated the two germline ends. Here the CDR3 DNA reads TGTGCCAGCAGCCAAGGAACGGATACGCAGTATTTT. Its protein product is CASSQGTDTQYF. Combining the CDR3 with reference TRBV14 and TRBJ2-3 gives the whole variable domain EAGVTQFPSHSVIEKGQTVTLRCDPISGHDNLYWYRRVMGKEIKFLLHFVKESKQDESGMPNNRFLAERTGGTYSTLKVQPAELEDSGVYFCASSQGTDTQYFGPGTRLTVL.

The chain has TRBV11-2 and TRBJ2-1, with D possibly being TRBD2 (6 bases). Per the germline V gene, CDR1 is SGHAT and CDR2 is FQNNGV. The CDR3 is 13 amino acids. Trimming took off 5 bases at V and 9 bases at J, with 14 bases between the two ends. In DNA form, the CDR3 reads TGTGCCAGCAGCCCCGGGACTGTGGTTGAGCAGTTCTTC. Its protein is CASSPGTVVEQFF.

V gene TRBV28 combines with J gene TRBJ2-7; D ambiguous. Trimming shortened V by 4 bases and J by 6 bases, and 10 bases separated the two germline ends. The CDR3 runs to 12 residues. Germline lookup yields CDR1 MDHEN and CDR2 SYDVKM. CDR3 sequence: CASSWNPREQYF. The CDR3 nucleotides read TGTGCCAGCAGTTGGAATCCCCGCGAGCAGTACTTC.

The rearrangement joins TRBV27 to TRBJ2-1; no clear D. Germline V CDR1 and CDR2: MNHEY, SMNVEV (reference sequence). The CDR3 has 13 amino acids. The ends were cut back, 3 bases at V and 4 bases at J, with 7 bases in the middle. The CDR3 DNA is TGTGCCAGCAGTTTGCTGGGGTACAATGAGCAGTTCTTC. This sequence encodes CASSLLGYNEQFF.

This clone was seen just once. The chain joins TRBV5-4 to TRBJ2-5; D perhaps matches TRBD1 (5 bases). V was pared by 5 bases and J by 4 bases, with 15 bases between. Germline V lookup: CDR1 SGHNT, CDR2 YYREEE (reference sequence). CDR3 length equals 14 residues. In nucleotides, the CDR3 is TGTGCCAGCAGTTCCGCGACAGTCCCAGAGACCCAGTACTTC. Translating gives CASSSATVPETQYF.

J is TRBJ1-6 and V is TRBV7-2; 7 bases map to TRBD1. Germline CDR1 reads SGHTA; CDR2 reads FQGNSA. CDR3 length equals 14 residues. J lost 6 bases, V lost 5 bases, and 4 bases had no gene match. In nucleotides, the CDR3 is TGTGCCAGCAGCCGACAGGGCGTTAATTCACCCCTCCACTTT. This translates into CASSRQGVNSPLHF.

The V call is TRBV19, the J call TRBJ2-1, with 9 bases identical to TRBD2. The V gene's germline CDR1 is LNHDA and CDR2 SQIVND (reference sequence). The CDR3 loop spans 15 amino acids. V was pared by 7 bases and J by 3 bases, with 7 bases of the junction left unmatched. The CDR3 nucleotides read TGTGCCAGTAAAGGGGCTAGCGGGGACTACAATGAGCAGTTCTTC. This translates into CASKGASGDYNEQFF. The full variable domain, rest sourced from reference TRBV19 and TRBJ2-1, is DGGITQSPKYLFRKEGQNVTLSCEQNLNHDAMYWYRQDPGQGLRLIYYSQIVNDFQKGDIAEGYSVSREKKESFPLTVTSAQKNPTAFYLCASKGASGDYNEQFFGPGTRLTVL.

The V call is TRBV19, the J call TRBJ2-5; D is unclear. Germline V gives CDR1 LNHDA, CDR2 SQIVND (reference sequence). V was pared by 7 bases and J by 5 bases, with 11 bases between. This CDR3 has 12 residues. This CDR3 reads CASNNGVETQYF. DNA of the CDR3: TGTGCCAGTAATAATGGTGTGGAGACCCAGTACTTC.

On this clone itself: Relative to the germline gene, one junction end is altered; a read error may explain this. The chain's CDR3 is CASSLDRGPNEQFF. In DNA, the CDR3 is TGTGCCAGTAGTTTAGACAGGGGGCCAAATGAGCAGTTCTTC. The gene calls are TRBV19 and TRBJ2-1, with 10 nucleotides matching TRBD1. The CDR3 has 14 amino acids. Germline V gene data show CDR1 as LNHDA and CDR2 as SQIVND (reference sequence). The variable domain in full, with the rest retrieved from reference TRBV19 and TRBJ2-1, is DGGITQSPKYLFRKEGQNVTLSCEQNLNHDAMYWYRQDPGQGLRLIYYSQIVNDFQKGDIAEGYSVSREKKESFPLTVTSAQKNPTAFYLCASSLDRGPNEQFFGPGTRLTVL.

The gene calls are TRBV7-9 and TRBJ2-7; TRBD2 matches 7 bases. This CDR3 spans 15 amino acids. Germline V lookup: CDR1 SEHNR, CDR2 FQNEAQ (reference sequence). V shed 3 bases, J shed 3 bases, and the junction held 8 bases outside the gene matches. CDR3 coding DNA: TGTGCCAGCAGCTTGGGAGGGGCGCCACTCTACGAGCAGTACTTC. The encoded protein is CASSLGGAPLYEQYF.

The chain couples TRBV4-1 to TRBJ2-5; D is possibly TRBD1 (5 bases). CDR1 and CDR2 (germline): MGHRA, YSYEKL. CDR3 length: 13 amino acids. Trimming removed 8 bases at V and 3 bases at J, with 13 bases between. The CDR3 spells CASRPLGEETQYF. The DNA of the CDR3 is TGCGCCAGCCGACCGTTAGGGGAAGAGACCCAGTACTTC.

CDR3 in DNA: TGTGCCAGCAGCCCCGGGACTACTACGGTGGATGAGCAGTTCTTC. This codes for CASSPGTTTVDEQFF. V usage is TRBV7-9 and J usage is TRBJ2-1; TRBD2 matches 7 bases. The germline gives CDR1 SEHNR, CDR2 FQNEAQ (reference sequence). V shed 5 bases and J 8 bases; nucleotides not matched to a gene: 12. The CDR3 runs 15 residues.

V usage is TRBV19 and J usage is TRBJ1-2; perhaps TRBD1 as D (6 bases). CDR3 length: 14 amino acids. Per germline, CDR1 LNHDA and CDR2 SQIVND (reference sequence). Deletions cut 2 bases from V and 5 bases from J, with 12 bases between. This CDR3 reads CASSIFDRKYGYTF. The CDR3 bases are TGTGCCAGTAGTATATTCGACAGGAAGTATGGCTACACCTTC.

V and J are TRBV5-6 and TRBJ2-1; D not certain. Looked up from germline, CDR1 is SGHDT and CDR2 is YYEEEE. V lost 0 bases and J lost 6, with 1 base in between. This CDR3 contains 11 residues. The CDR3 here is CASSLGNEQFF. DNA for the CDR3: TGTGCCAGCAGCTTGGGCAATGAGCAGTTCTTC.

The chain uses TRBV19 and TRBJ1-1, with 10 bases lining up with TRBD1. V lost 3 bases and J lost 4; bases outside the gene matches: 8. The CDR3 is 16 residues long. CDR1 and CDR2 from the germline V gene are LNHDA and SQIVND (reference sequence). CDR3 nucleotide sequence: TGTGCCAGTAGTATTGGACAGGGGGTGGGTGGCACTGAAGCTTTCTTT. It encodes CASSIGQGVGGTEAFF.

The count of this clone is one. The genes are TRBV15 and TRBJ2-2; maybe TRBD2 (6 bases). The CDR3 consists of 15 residues. Germline-derived CDR1 and CDR2 are LNHNV and YYDKDF (reference sequence). Trimming shortened V by 1 base and J by 0 bases, and 6 bases separated the two germline ends. For the CDR3, the DNA is TGTGCCACCAGCAGAGGACTAGCGAACACCGGGGAGCTGTTTTTT. Encoded protein: CATSRGLANTGELFF.

The CDR3 nucleotides are TGTGCCAGTAGTCCAGGGGGGGCCCTAGAGACCCAGTACTTC. Protein sequence: CASSPGGALETQYF. The rearrangement uses TRBV19 and TRBJ2-5; D is tentatively TRBD1 or TRBD2 (7 bases each). The V end was cut by 5 bases, the J end by 4 bases, with 14 bases between. The V gene's germline CDR1 is LNHDA and CDR2 SQIVND (reference sequence). The CDR3 runs to 14 residues. Full variable domain (rest looked up from reference TRBV19 and TRBJ2-5): DGGITQSPKYLFRKEGQNVTLSCEQNLNHDAMYWYRQDPGQGLRLIYYSQIVNDFQKGDIAEGYSVSREKKESFPLTVTSAQKNPTAFYLCASSPGGALETQYFGPGTRLLVL.

The gene calls are TRBV5-6 and TRBJ2-5; 8 positions match TRBD2. CDR1 and CDR2 from the germline V gene are SGHDT and YYEEEE. The CDR3 is 15 residues long. The ends lost 4 bases at V and 0 bases at J; junction bases unmatched: 5. The CDR3 here is CASSLLAAYQETQYF. In nucleotides, the CDR3 is TGTGCCAGCAGCCTACTAGCGGCATACCAAGAGACCCAGTACTTC.

V gene TRBV14 combines with J gene TRBJ2-7; tentative D call: TRBD2 (6 bases). The CDR3 is 13 residues long. CDR1 and CDR2 from the germline V gene are SGHDN and FVKESK. Trimming left V 4 bases short and J 12 bases short, with 19 bases between. CDR3 protein: CASSPPGLAGLYF. In nucleotides, the CDR3 is TGTGCCAGCAGCCCACCGGGACTCGCGGGTCTGTACTTC.

The chain is built from TRBV29-1 and TRBJ2-7, with TRBD2 matching 12 bases. The germline gives CDR1 SQVTM, CDR2 ANQGSEA. This CDR3 has 15 amino acids. The junction had 6 bases not matched to a gene; V was cut back by 4 bases and J by 2 bases. CDR3 DNA sequence: TGCAGCGTTGCGCTAGCGGGAGGGAGAACCTACGAGCAGTACTTC. It is translated as CSVALAGGRTYEQYF.

The J gene is TRBJ2-7, the V gene TRBV4-1; TRBD1 is a possible D gene (6 bases). The ends were cut back, 2 bases at V and 2 bases at J, with 13 bases in the middle. This CDR3 has 15 amino acids. The germline V gene has CDR1 MGHRA and CDR2 YSYEKL. The CDR3 DNA reads TGCGCCAGCAGCCAATCTACAGGGCCGGCCTACGAGCAGTACTTC. Translation gives CASSQSTGPAYEQYF.

The gene calls are TRBV27 and TRBJ2-5; 8 nucleotides agree with TRBD2. V lost 5 bases, J lost 2 bases, and 7 bases stayed unmatched. The CDR3 consists of 15 residues. Germline values: CDR1 MNHEY, CDR2 SMNVEV (reference sequence). The CDR3 sequence is CASSPGTSGQETQYF. CDR3 DNA: TGTGCCAGCAGTCCCGGGACTAGTGGACAAGAGACCCAGTACTTC.

This clone was observed a handful of times. The chain employs TRBV10-2 and TRBJ1-2; D might be TRBD1 (5 bases). CDR1 WSHSY and CDR2 SAAADI come from the germline V gene. The CDR3 is 14 amino acids. Trimming left V 0 bases short and J 3 bases short, with 8 bases between. CDR3 coding DNA: TGCGCCAGCAGTGAGTCTCAGGGTTACTATGGCTACACCTTC. Translated: CASSESQGYYGYTF.

The chain uses TRBV7-9 and TRBJ2-7, with 11 bases that match TRBD2. The V segment lost 5 bases and the J segment 6 bases; nucleotides outside the gene matches: 12. Germline V CDR1 and CDR2: SEHNR, FQNEAQ (reference sequence). This CDR3 has 16 residues. The CDR3 coding sequence is TGTGCCAGCAGCCCTAGTCCGGGACTAGCGGTTGTCGAGCAGTACTTC. Its protein product is CASSPSPGLAVVEQYF.

The sample holds one count of this clone. The chain carries TRBV7-6 and TRBJ2-1, with a tentative D call TRBD2 (6 bases). Germline CDR1 is SGHVS and CDR2 is FNYEAQ. This CDR3 has 16 residues. V dropped 2 bases and J dropped 0 bases, with 11 bases sitting between them. The chain's CDR3 is CASSLWVGGSYNEQFF. CDR3 bases: TGTGCCAGCAGCTTATGGGTCGGGGGCTCCTACAATGAGCAGTTCTTC.

This clone was counted once. This rearrangement joins TRBV28 to TRBJ2-1; 9 nucleotides line up with TRBD2. From germline, CDR1 is MDHEN and CDR2 SYDVKM. The CDR3 runs 14 residues. The V and J ends lost 3 bases and 9 bases, in that order; junction bases with no gene match: 6. The CDR3 DNA reads TGTGCCAGCAGTTTGATAGCGGGAGAGAGTGAGCAGTTCTTC. This sequence encodes CASSLIAGESEQFF.

The CDR3 nucleotides read TGTGCCAGCAGGTCCGGGACTAGTGGTCCCGGGGAGCTGTTTTTT. Amino acids: CASRSGTSGPGELFF. The chain has TRBV6-6 and TRBJ2-2; 8 bases are a match to TRBD2. CDR1 MNHNY and CDR2 SVGAGI come from the germline V gene (reference sequence). V was clipped by 6 bases and J by 6 bases; unmatched bases: 9. The CDR3 has 15 amino acids.

The V gene is TRBV25-1, the J gene TRBJ2-2, with TRBD2 as a possible D gene (6 bases). The CDR3 extends over 16 amino acids. Trimming took 0 bases from V and 4 from J, leaving 12 bases between them. From germline, CDR1 is MGHDK and CDR2 SYGVNS. CDR3 sequence reads: CASSEYRGDGTGELFF. The CDR3 DNA reads as TGTGCCAGCAGTGAATATCGCGGGGACGGCACCGGGGAGCTGTTTTTT. The entire variable domain, with the rest obtained from reference TRBV25-1 and TRBJ2-2, is as follows: EADIYQTPRYLVIGTGKKITLECSQTMGHDKMYWYQQDPGMELHLIHYSYGVNSTEKGDLSSESTVSRIRTEHFPLTLESARPSHTSQYLCASSEYRGDGTGELFFGEGSRLTVL.